This T cell receptor (beta chain) was recovered during a study of T cells in Graves' hyperthyroidism and ophthalmopathy. Looking at the study overall: Staff took peripheral blood when the initial diagnosis was made, before any treatment began. Whole-study results and caveats: Model predictions of ophthalmopathy came a median about six months before onset.

Blood dates from first hyperthyroidism diagnosis, before any ophthalmopathy symptoms. This clonotype was seen ten or more times. Its antigen is undetermined. Germline CDR1 LGHDT, CDR2 YNNKEL (reference sequence). Unmatched junction bases numbered 5, after V lost 1 base and J lost 9 bases. CDR3 size: 14 residues. TCR beta CDR3 regions were amplified from RNA. First-round RT-PCR of the TCR CDR3 relied on the HTBI primer set. TCRdb used MiXCR to reprocess the multiplex PCR reads, holding one entry per CDR3 protein. The sample includes roughly 170,000 distinct CDR3 sequences, just under 9.5% seen only once; the top ten take approximately 20%.

The rearrangement links TRBV3-1 to TRBJ2-1, with TRBD2 identical over 8 bases. Sequencing was done on a sample of blood. The origin of this receptor is a woman younger than 35 with Graves' hyperthyroidism that later progressed to Graves' ophthalmopathy. CDR3 nucleotide sequence: TGTGCCAGCAGCCAAGTTCGGGCGGGGGGTGAGCAGTTCTTC. It codes for CASSQVRAGGEQFF.